One sample yielded the 26 T cell receptor beta chains listed below, sequenced in a study of cytomegalovirus exposure and HLA in healthy donors. This PCR relied on a set of 60 Vbeta primers and 13 Jbeta primers. TCRdb's copy holds only in-frame clones and misses some; the assay was immunoSEQ multiplex PCR. There are roughly 100,000 clones in the sample; 75% to 90% occur only once, and about 6.9% lies in the top ten. Sequencing was done on a sample of PBMCs. The receptors stem from a man under 40 in good health and CMV-seropositive.

This clone was counted only a few times. CDR3: CASRTTGIIYEQYF. The CDR3 DNA follows: TGTGCCAGCAGGACGACAGGGATTATCTACGAGCAGTACTTC. This chain connects TRBV2 to TRBJ2-7, with 7 bases lining up with TRBD1. The germline CDR1 and CDR2 sequences are SNHLY and FYNNEI. CDR3 length equals 14 residues. Unmatched junction bases numbered 8, after V lost 6 bases and J lost 3 bases.

This rearrangement joins TRBV5-6 to TRBJ1-2; 7 bases line up with TRBD1. This CDR3 is built from 19 residues. Germline trimming cut 4 bases from V and 0 bases from J; bases unmatched to any gene: 18. CDR1 SGHDT and CDR2 YYEEEE come from the germline V gene. CDR3 in amino acids: CASSLPTGYQSPSNYGYTF. In DNA form, the CDR3 reads TGTGCCAGCAGCCTACCGACAGGGTATCAGAGTCCCTCTAACTATGGCTACACCTTC.

This rearrangement joins TRBV19 to TRBJ1-1; TRBD1 matches at 8 bases. The CDR3 is 10 amino acids. Germline V gene sequence: CDR1 LNHDA, CDR2 SQIVND (reference sequence). After removal of 10 bases from V and 8 bases from J, the junction contained 3 bases not matched to a gene. This CDR3 is CATRQGEAFF. The CDR3 DNA follows: TGTGCCACCAGACAGGGGGAAGCTTTCTTT.

The chain combines TRBV6-5 with TRBJ2-3; TRBD2 matches at 10 bases. CDR1 and CDR2 (germline): MNHEY, SVGAGI. The CDR3 length is 16 residues. V lost 0 bases and J lost 7; bases outside the gene matches: 7. CDR3 nucleotide sequence: TGTGCCAGCAGTTACTCGAAGCGGGGGGGCGGGAATACGCAGTATTTT. It codes for CASSYSKRGGGNTQYF.

Regarding this clone: Other DNA sequences in the same sample also yield this CDR3. The DNA for the CDR3 is TGCGCCAGCAGCTTTGGAACGGGGTACCAAGAGACCCAGTACTTC. It encodes CASSFGTGYQETQYF. The rearrangement joins TRBV5-1 to TRBJ2-5; D may be TRBD2 (5 bases). Germline V gene data show CDR1 as SGHRS and CDR2 as YFSETQ. Trimming took 2 bases from V and 0 from J, leaving 11 bases between them. This CDR3 has 15 residues. Filled out from reference TRBV5-1 and TRBJ2-5, the complete variable domain reads KAGVTQTPRYLIKTRGQQVTLSCSPISGHRSVSWYQQTPGQGLQFLFEYFSETQRNKGNFPGRFSGRQFSNSRSEMNVSTLELGDSALYLCASSFGTGYQETQYFGPGTRLLVL.

The rearrangement links TRBV5-1 to TRBJ2-1; 14 positions match TRBD2. CDR1 is SGHRS and CDR2 is YFSETQ in the germline V gene. The CDR3 is made up of 16 amino acids. The junction had 6 bases not matched to a gene; V was cut back by 4 bases and J by 6 bases. The CDR3 sequence is CASSQGTSGGVNEQFF. As DNA, the CDR3 is TGCGCCAGCAGCCAAGGGACTAGCGGGGGAGTCAATGAGCAGTTCTTC.

V gene TRBV19 combines with J gene TRBJ2-3; D possibly corresponds to TRBD2 (5 bases). CDR1 and CDR2 (germline): LNHDA, SQIVND (reference sequence). There are 14 residues in the CDR3. V lost 2 bases and J 3 bases, leaving 9 bases between the germline ends. In nucleotides, the CDR3 is TGTGCCAGTAGTATAATGTCGGGGACAGATACGCAGTATTTT. Residues: CASSIMSGTDTQYF.

This clone was seen only a few times. The rearrangement uses TRBV4-1 and TRBJ2-2; 8 bases are shared with TRBD2. Germline CDR1 and CDR2: MGHRA and YSYEKL. With 0 bases clipped from V and 4 bases from J, the junction kept 7 bases outside the gene matches. CDR3 length: 17 amino acids. CDR3 protein: CASSQEGTGGPTGELFF. The DNA for the CDR3 is TGCGCCAGCAGCCAAGAGGGAACGGGGGGGCCCACCGGGGAGCTGTTTTTT.

This clone occurred a few times. The gene calls are TRBV5-8 and TRBJ1-2, with D perhaps TRBD1 (6 bases). Trimming shortened V by 4 bases and J by 5 bases, and 15 bases separated the two germline ends. Germline CDR1 SGHTS, CDR2 YDEGEE. This CDR3 contains 14 residues. The CDR3 DNA is TGTGCCAGCAGCCGACAGGATTGGACGTATGGCTACACCTTC. Amino acids: CASSRQDWTYGYTF.

J is TRBJ2-3 and V is TRBV9; TRBD1 agrees at 7 bases. Germline V gene sequence: CDR1 SGDLS, CDR2 YYNGEE. The junction had 3 bases not matched to a gene; V was cut back by 0 bases and J by 5 bases. There are 14 residues in the CDR3. The chain's CDR3 is CASSVGQGLDTQYF. The CDR3 DNA follows: TGTGCCAGCAGCGTAGGACAGGGTTTAGATACGCAGTATTTT. The variable domain in full, completed from reference TRBV9 and TRBJ2-3, reads DSGVTQTPKHLITATGQRVTLRCSPRSGDLSVYWYQQSLDQGLQFLIQYYNGEERAKGNILERFSAQQFPDLHSELNLSSLELGDSALYFCASSVGQGLDTQYFGPGTRLTVL.

This rearrangement joins TRBV27 to TRBJ1-3; D possibly corresponds to TRBD1 (6 bases). CDR3 length: 15 amino acids. The germline V gene encodes CDR1 MNHEY and CDR2 SMNVEV (reference sequence). V lost 4 bases and J 0 bases, leaving 10 bases between the germline ends. This chain's CDR3 is CASSSTGRSGNTIYF. For the CDR3, the DNA is TGTGCCAGCAGTTCGACAGGTCGCTCTGGAAACACCATATATTTT.

About this clone: This CDR3 is also generated by other DNA sequences in the sample. The V call is TRBV19, the J call TRBJ2-2; 8 nucleotides line up with TRBD1. J lost 7 bases, V lost 5 bases, and 6 bases had no gene match. The CDR3 has 14 amino acids. Germline lookup yields CDR1 LNHDA and CDR2 SQIVND (reference sequence). The CDR3 region is CASSSRQGSGELFF. The CDR3, as DNA: TGTGCCAGTAGTTCCCGACAGGGGAGCGGGGAGCTGTTTTTT.

The rearrangement uses TRBV5-4 and TRBJ2-5; TRBD2 matches at 9 bases. The J segment lost 0 bases and the V segment lost 0 bases, leaving 9 bases of the junction unmatched. The CDR3 loop spans 18 amino acids. CDR1 and CDR2 (germline): SGHNT, YYREEE (reference sequence). CDR3: CASSLAGGRGGYQETQYF. In DNA, the CDR3 is TGTGCCAGCAGCTTGGCCGGAGGGCGGGGGGGGTACCAAGAGACCCAGTACTTC.

In DNA form, the CDR3 reads TGTGCCAGCAGCTGGACTCGGGACAGATCCAATGAAAAACTGTTTTTT. Encoded protein: CASSWTRDRSNEKLFF. The chain employs TRBV7-8 and TRBJ1-4; TRBD1 aligns across 7 bases. V shed 4 bases, J shed 5 bases, and the junction held 10 bases outside the gene matches. The CDR3 sequence is 16 residues long. The germline CDR1 and CDR2 sequences are SGHVS and FQNEAQ.

The V call is TRBV5-1, the J call TRBJ2-1, with 9 bases fitting TRBD1. The V segment lost 4 bases and the J segment 2 bases; nucleotides outside the gene matches: 7. This CDR3 comprises 16 residues. CDR1 and CDR2 (germline): SGHRS, YFSETQ. The DNA for the CDR3 is TGCGCCAGCAGCCCGACCGGACAGGGGACCTACAATGAGCAGTTCTTC. This translates into CASSPTGQGTYNEQFF.

The V call is TRBV6-1, the J call TRBJ1-6; 8 bases are shared with TRBD1. J gave up 10 bases and V 3 bases, and 5 bases lay outside the gene matches. There are 14 residues in the CDR3. Looked up from germline, CDR1 is MNHNS and CDR2 is SASEGT. The CDR3 region is CASSDRGRSSPLHF. The CDR3 coding sequence is TGTGCCAGCAGTGACAGGGGGCGATCCTCACCCCTCCACTTT.

V usage is TRBV6-5 and J usage is TRBJ2-7; 9 bases line up with TRBD1. The germline gives CDR1 MNHEY, CDR2 SVGAGI. The length of the CDR3 is 14 residues. J lost 3 bases, V lost 5 bases, and 5 bases had no gene match. The CDR3 loop reads CASSRTGENYEQYF. DNA for the CDR3: TGTGCCAGCAGTCGGACAGGGGAGAACTACGAGCAGTACTTC.

The chain links TRBV10-2 to TRBJ2-1; 9 bases are a match to TRBD2. The germline V gene encodes CDR1 WSHSY and CDR2 SAAADI. After removal of 6 bases from V and 6 bases from J, the junction contained 3 bases not matched to a gene. This CDR3 is 13 amino acids long. This CDR3 is CASRRGGPNEQFF. DNA for the CDR3: TGCGCCAGCAGGCGGGGGGGCCCCAATGAGCAGTTCTTC.

This clone was seen a single time. The chain links TRBV4-3 to TRBJ2-3; maybe TRBD1 (7 bases). Germline CDR1 is LGHNA and CDR2 is YSLEER. The CDR3 is 18 amino acids. V was pared by 4 bases and J by 3 bases, with 23 bases between. Here the CDR3 reads CASSPSPRGTAGTDTQYF. CDR3 sequence (DNA): TGCGCCAGCAGCCCCAGTCCACGGGGGACAGCTGGGACAGATACGCAGTATTTT.

The V call is TRBV9, the J call TRBJ2-3; D gene uncertain. Germline V gives CDR1 SGDLS, CDR2 YYNGEE. The CDR3 spans 15 residues. V lost 4 bases and J lost 6, with 18 bases in between. CDR3 bases: TGTGCCAGCAGCCCATCCGGGTTTTCGTCGGATACGCAGTATTTT. Translating it yields CASSPSGFSSDTQYF.

This chain joins TRBV5-8 and TRBJ1-4, with 11 bases aligning to TRBD1. The CDR3 is made up of 16 amino acids. After removal of 4 bases from V and 5 bases from J, the junction contained 7 bases not matched to a gene. The germline gives CDR1 SGHTS, CDR2 YDEGEE. The CDR3 coding sequence is TGTGCCAGCAGCCTAGGACAGGGGGCTCGCAATGAAAAACTGTTTTTT. Translated: CASSLGQGARNEKLFF. Using reference TRBV5-8 and TRBJ1-4 for the parts outside the CDR3, the full variable domain is EAGVTQSPTHLIKTRGQQATLRCSPISGHTSVYWYQQALGLGLQFLLWYDEGEERNRGNFPPRFSGRQFPNYSSELNVNALELEDSALYLCASSLGQGARNEKLFFGSGTQLSVL.

The genes are TRBV28 and TRBJ1-5; D gene uncertain. Germline V lookup: CDR1 MDHEN, CDR2 SYDVKM. V was shortened by 4 bases and J by 6 bases, with 7 bases between the two germline ends. This CDR3 is 12 amino acids long. CDR3 nucleotide sequence: TGTGCCAGCAGTTGGGCAGGTCAGCCCCAGCATTTT. The encoded protein is CASSWAGQPQHF. Together with reference TRBV28 and TRBJ1-5, the CDR3 gives the full variable domain: DVKVTQSSRYLVKRTGEKVFLECVQDMDHENMFWYRQDPGLGLRLIYFSYDVKMKEKGDIPEGYSVSREKKERFSLILESASTNQTSMYLCASSWAGQPQHFGDGTRLSIL.

The chain recombines TRBV6-1 with TRBJ1-1; the D is unclear. V lost 5 bases, J lost 0 bases, and 10 bases lay in between. The CDR3 has 14 residues. Germline V CDR1 and CDR2: MNHNS, SASEGT. CDR3 loop: CASSWENLNTEAFF. The CDR3 nucleotides read TGTGCCAGCAGTTGGGAGAATTTGAACACTGAAGCTTTCTTT.

The chain employs TRBV30 and TRBJ1-2, with D perhaps matching TRBD1 (6 bases). Trimming removed 1 base at V and 4 bases at J, with 16 bases between. The CDR3 is 15 amino acids. Germline lookup yields CDR1 GTSNPN and CDR2 SVGIG (reference sequence). The DNA of the CDR3 is TGTGCCTGGAGTGAGGACGGACAGCAAGCCTATGGCTACACCTTC. It codes for CAWSEDGQQAYGYTF.

This clone was seen once. The chain's CDR3 is CASSLRGGDRRGYTF. For the CDR3, the DNA is TGTGCCAGCAGCTTGCGAGGGGGAGACCGAAGGGGCTACACCTTC. V usage is TRBV5-4 and J usage is TRBJ1-2, with a tentative D call TRBD1 (6 bases). Germline V CDR1 and CDR2: SGHNT, YYREEE (reference sequence). With 1 base removed from V and 8 bases from J, the gap between germline ends came to 18 bases. The CDR3 has 15 amino acids.

The gene calls are TRBV18 and TRBJ2-3; possibly TRBD1 for D (5 bases). The V gene lost 6 bases and the J gene lost 0 bases, with 13 bases spanning the gap. This CDR3 is built from 15 residues. CDR1 is KGHSH, CDR2 LQKENI, per germline. CDR3 residues: CASSYRGPSTDTQYF. In DNA form, the CDR3 reads TGTGCCAGCTCCTATAGGGGCCCGAGCACAGATACGCAGTATTTT.